This TCR beta chain was obtained from a study of cytomegalovirus exposure and HLA in healthy donors. Primers included in the PCR were 60 Vbeta and 13 Jbeta primers. The assay was immunoSEQ multiplex PCR, and TCRdb's table has in-frame clones only and misses some. The sample table includes tens of thousands of clones. V dropped 3 bases and J dropped 4; count of bases not matched to a gene: 5. Germline V gene lookup returns CDR1 GTSNPN and CDR2 SVGIG (reference sequence). The CDR3 loop spans 13 amino acids. The chain couples TRBV30 to TRBJ1-1; 7 bases map to TRBD1. The sample comprised PBMCs. The receptor was derived from a girl under 18 in good health and CMV-seropositive. CDR3 coding DNA: TGTGCCTGGAGGGAGGGGGCGGTCACTGAAGCTTTCTTT. Translated: CAWREGAVTEAFF.